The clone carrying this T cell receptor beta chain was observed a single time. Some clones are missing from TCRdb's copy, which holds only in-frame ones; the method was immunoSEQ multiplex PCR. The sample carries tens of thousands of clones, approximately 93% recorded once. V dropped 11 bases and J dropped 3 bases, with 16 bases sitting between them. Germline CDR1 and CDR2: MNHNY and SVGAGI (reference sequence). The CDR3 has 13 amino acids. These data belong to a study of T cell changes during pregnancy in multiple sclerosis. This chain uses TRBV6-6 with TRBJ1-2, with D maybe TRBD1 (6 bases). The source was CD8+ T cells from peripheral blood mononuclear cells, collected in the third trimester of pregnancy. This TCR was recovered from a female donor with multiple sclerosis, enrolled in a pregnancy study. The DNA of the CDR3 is TGTGCCGGCTCCTCAGGGGAATACTATGGCTACACCTTC. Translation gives CAGSSGEYYGYTF.